The entry that follows covers one T cell receptor (beta chain) sequence. Its specificity is not known. 60 Vbeta and 13 Jbeta primers were used in PCR. Clones were read by immunoSEQ multiplex PCR, and TCRdb kept only the in-frame ones, dropping some. The sample records some 150,000 clones, about 80% being singletons. In germline, CDR1 is SGHVS, CDR2 FNYEAQ. CDR3 length: 15 residues. Trimming cost V 5 bases and J 5 bases, with 15 bases left between them. This sample was taken from a study of cytomegalovirus exposure and HLA in healthy donors. Overall study results and limits: Follow-up analysis found HLA locus-dependent TCR association rates, highest for DRB1 and lowest for HLA-C.

Sequencing input: PBMCs. The sequence was collected from a man aged 25-40 years in good health and CMV-seronegative. The chain links TRBV7-6 to TRBJ1-4; perhaps TRBD1 as D (6 bases). The CDR3 sequence is CASSPYTGTNEKLFF. CDR3 bases: TGTGCCAGCAGCCCCTATACAGGGACGAATGAAAAACTGTTTTTT.